This TCR beta chain was sequenced for a study of cytomegalovirus exposure and HLA in healthy donors. The repertoire was sequenced with immunoSEQ multiplex PCR; TCRdb's copy has only in-frame clones and lacks some. The table lists 200,000 to 250,000 clones, around nine tenths of them singletons. Germline CDR1 LNHDA, CDR2 SQIVND (reference sequence). There are 14 residues in the CDR3. Trimming removed 4 bases from V and 4 bases from J, with 13 bases in between. This receptor was taken from a woman aged 18-29 years in good health and CMV-seropositive. The gene calls are TRBV19 and TRBJ1-2; the D gene is possibly TRBD1 (6 bases). The sequenced material came from PBMCs. The CDR3 nucleotides are TGTGCCAGTAGTAGGAGACAGGAACTCTATGGCTACACCTTC. Translation gives CASSRRQELYGYTF.